These T cell receptor beta chains were read from a single sample in a study of cytomegalovirus exposure and HLA in healthy donors. The method was immunoSEQ multiplex PCR; TCRdb's version includes in-frame clones alone and lacks a portion of them. The top ten clones hold approximately 2.1% of a sample with approximately 200,000 clones, roughly 79% of them seen once. Material for sequencing was PBMCs. These receptors were collected from a man aged 25-40 years in good health and CMV-seronegative. CDR3s include the opening cysteine and the closing phenylalanine or tryptophan. D genes are given only for firm matches. Size is omitted from some rows. Given values are once, few, many or a class for expanded clones.

d_call	v_call	clone_size	j_call	cdr3_nt	cdr3_aa
NA	TRBV19	NA	TRBJ1-6	TGTGCCAGTAGTATACAGCGTTCACCCCTCCACTTT	CASSIQRSPLHF
TRBD1	TRBV4-2	NA	TRBJ2-6	TGTGCCAGCAGCCAAGGACAGGGCTCTGGGGCCAACGTCCTGACTTTC	CASSQGQGSGANVLTF
NA	TRBV10-3	NA	TRBJ1-1	TGTGCCATCAGTGAACGGACAGTGGGCACTGAAGCTTTCTTT	CAISERTVGTEAFF
NA	TRBV5-4	NA	TRBJ2-7	TGTGCCAGCAGCTTGCGAGCGGGTGGCTACGAGCAGTACTTC	CASSLRAGGYEQYF
NA	TRBV6-5	NA	TRBJ2-1	TGTGCCAGCAGACTAGGAGGGCCCCGGGATGAGCAGTTCTTC	CASRLGGPRDEQFF
TRBD2	TRBV11-2	NA	TRBJ2-1	TGTGCCAGCAGCTTAAGGCCACTAGCGGGAGGGCCGGAGCAGTTCTTC	CASSLRPLAGGPEQFF
NA	TRBV5-4	NA	TRBJ2-5	TGTGCCAGCAGCTCCCGCGTCGCCGGAGAGACCCAGTACTTC	CASSSRVAGETQYF
NA	TRBV6-5	few	TRBJ1-6	TGTGCCAGCAGGTGGAATCCAGGGGACTCACCCCTCCACTTT	CASRWNPGDSPLHF
NA	TRBV15	NA	TRBJ1-4	TGTGCCACCACCGAGGGAGTAACTAATGAAAAACTGTTTTTT	CATTEGVTNEKLFF
TRBD2	TRBV5-4	NA	TRBJ2-7	TGTGCCAGCAGCTCCTTAGGAGTGGGGGGGAACGAGCAGTACTTC	CASSSLGVGGNEQYF
NA	TRBV15	NA	TRBJ2-5	TGTGCCACCAGCAGAACGGCGAGGCAAGAGACCCAGTACTTC	CATSRTARQETQYF
TRBD1	TRBV28	NA	TRBJ1-2	TGCATCTCCAGCCGGGGACAGGTCGGAGGCTACACCTTC	CISSRGQVGGYTF
TRBD1	TRBV28	once	TRBJ1-2	TGTGCCAGCAGCTTGCCGGGACAGGGCTGGGGCTACACCTTC	CASSLPGQGWGYTF
NA	TRBV2	NA	TRBJ2-4	TGTGCCAGCAGTGGAGACATAAGAATTCAGTACTTC	CASSGDIRIQYF
TRBD2	TRBV5-1	NA	TRBJ2-7	TGCGCCAGCAGCCAAACGGGAGGAGCCCACGAGCAGTACTTC	CASSQTGGAHEQYF
TRBD1	TRBV28	NA	TRBJ2-7	TGTGCCAGCAGTTACCCCAGGACAGGGCAGGCCTACGAGCAGTACTTC	CASSYPRTGQAYEQYF
NA	TRBV6-1	NA	TRBJ2-3	TGTGCCAGCAGTGGGGCGTCTACGGGCACAGATACGCAGTATTTT	CASSGASTGTDTQYF
NA	TRBV9	NA	TRBJ1-1	TGTGCCAGCAGCGTAACCCCGTCGGCAGGGGTCACTGAAGCTTTCTTT	CASSVTPSAGVTEAFF
NA	TRBV2	NA	TRBJ2-5	TGTGCCAGCAGTGATCCCCATCGGGAGACCCAGTACTTC	CASSDPHRETQYF
NA	TRBV10-3	NA	TRBJ2-1	TGTGCCATCAGTGACAGGGCGGTCGACAGTGAGCAGTTCTTC	CAISDRAVDSEQFF
TRBD1	TRBV7-8	few	TRBJ2-3	TGTGCCAGCAGCTACGAACCGGGACAGAAAAACACAGATACGCAGTATTTT	CASSYEPGQKNTDTQYF
TRBD1	TRBV4-1	few	TRBJ1-1	TGCGCCAGCAGCCTGAGGGGGCTGGTTTACACTGAAGCTTTCTTT	CASSLRGLVYTEAFF
TRBD2	TRBV7-2	NA	TRBJ2-5	TGTGCCAGCAGCATCTTAGCGGGAGGAAGGGAGACCCAGTACTTC	CASSILAGGRETQYF
TRBD2	TRBV5-5	few	TRBJ2-3	TGTGCCAGCAGCTTGGCGTTGACTAGCGGGAGAAGGGCAGATACGCAGTATTTT	CASSLALTSGRRADTQYF
NA	TRBV7-9	NA	TRBJ2-2	TGTGCCAGCAGCTTAGGAGGGACCGGGGAGCTGTTTTTT	CASSLGGTGELFF
NA	TRBV10-2	NA	TRBJ1-5	TGCGCCAGCAGTGATCGCCCCGGGACTATTAGCAATCAGCCCCAGCATTTT	CASSDRPGTISNQPQHF
TRBD1	TRBV5-1	NA	TRBJ2-1	TGCGCCAGCAGTAGTACAGGGGGCAGGGATGAGCAGTTCTTC	CASSSTGGRDEQFF
TRBD2	TRBV7-2	NA	TRBJ2-1	TGTGCCAGCAGGGTAGCGGGAGGGCCAGGTGATGAGCAGTTCTTC	CASRVAGGPGDEQFF
TRBD2	TRBV6-1	NA	TRBJ2-1	TGTGCCAGCAGTGCTCGGGGGAGGGCCAGCGATGAGCAGTTCTTC	CASSARGRASDEQFF
TRBD1	TRBV28	NA	TRBJ2-7	TGTGCCAGCAGGTGGGACAGGCCCTACGAGCAGTACTTC	CASRWDRPYEQYF
TRBD1	TRBV7-9	NA	TRBJ2-1	TGTGCCAGCAGCGACACAGGGGGCTCCTACAATGAGCAGTTCTTC	CASSDTGGSYNEQFF
TRBD2	TRBV6-1	NA	TRBJ2-7	TGTGCCAGCAGTGAAGCGCTGCTAGGGACTAGCGGGAGGGCCTACGGGCAGTACTTC	CASSEALLGTSGRAYGQYF